These 25 T cell receptor beta chains came from one sample sequenced in a study of blood T cells in healthy people across ages. Alongside a J-beta primer mix, a sample-barcoded 5' primer served in a second PCR lasting roughly 7 to 11 cycles. TCRdb passed the 5' RACE reads through MiXCR, listing each CDR3 protein once. The sample has over a million distinct CDR3 sequences, 35% to 45% seen once. The sequenced sample consisted of blood. These receptors were collected from a woman aged 18 to 35 in good health.

The chain employs TRBV7-2 and TRBJ2-1, with 7 bases identical to TRBD2. The CDR3 runs to 16 residues. Germline V gene lookup returns CDR1 SGHTA and CDR2 FQGNSA. V lost 5 bases and J lost 6; bases outside the gene matches: 13. CDR3 loop: CASSRALAAIPNEQFF. DNA of the CDR3: TGTGCCAGCAGCCGCGCCCTAGCGGCAATACCCAATGAGCAGTTCTTC.

The rearrangement uses TRBV10-3 and TRBJ2-5; the D gene could be TRBD1 or TRBD2 (6 bases each). TRBJ2-7 explains the end of the DNA better; the J call may be wrong. The CDR3 loop spans 15 amino acids. Germline V gene data show CDR1 as ENHRY and CDR2 as SYGVKD. CDR3 in amino acids: CAIGEAGVGAYEQYF. The DNA for the CDR3 is TGTGCCATCGGGGAGGCAGGGGTCGGGGCCTACGAGCAGTACTTC.

This chain joins TRBV5-6 and TRBJ2-5; D is undetermined. Near its end, the DNA agrees better with TRBJ2-7, so the J call may be wrong. CDR1 and CDR2 (germline): SGHDT, YYEEEE. The CDR3 sequence is 13 residues long. The CDR3 protein is CASSLAVVAEQYF. CDR3 nucleotides: TGTGCCAGCAGCTTGGCCGTAGTAGCCGAGCAGTACTTC.

V is TRBV20-1 and J is TRBJ2-3; D is possibly TRBD2 (5 bases). CDR3 length: 15 residues. V was pared by 3 bases and J by 2 bases, with 15 bases between. Germline lookup yields CDR1 DFQATT and CDR2 SNEGSKA (reference sequence). This CDR3 is CSARGLRADTDTQYF. The DNA for the CDR3 is TGCAGTGCTAGGGGGTTGAGGGCGGACACAGATACGCAGTATTTT.

This clonotype turned up a few times. The gene calls are TRBV5-1 and TRBJ2-7, with 8 positions matching TRBD1. V gave up 3 bases and J gave up 0 bases; unmatched junction bases: 5. Germline V gene data show CDR1 as SGHRS and CDR2 as YFSETQ. The CDR3 spans 15 residues. DNA of the CDR3: TGCGCCAGCAGCTCTGACAGGGGACCCTCCTACGAGCAGTACTTC. Its translation is CASSSDRGPSYEQYF.

The chain recombines TRBV29-1 with TRBJ2-5, with 10 bases that match TRBD2. V lost 5 bases to trimming and J lost 3 bases; unmatched junction nucleotides: 6. The CDR3 sequence is 14 residues long. Germline V gene data show CDR1 as SQVTM and CDR2 as ANQGSEA. The CDR3 DNA sequence: TGCAGCGTTCCAGCGGGAGGGCCGAAAGAGACCCAGTACTTC. Encoded protein: CSVPAGGPKETQYF.

The rearrangement uses TRBV5-1 and TRBJ2-3, with 7 bases lining up with TRBD2. V was clipped by 0 bases and J by 6 bases; unmatched bases: 7. Germline CDR1 SGHRS, CDR2 YFSETQ. The CDR3 loop spans 15 amino acids. The CDR3, as DNA: TGCGCCAGCAGCTTGGCTAGCGGCCTTTCGGATACGCAGTATTTT. Translating it yields CASSLASGLSDTQYF.

The CDR3 DNA sequence: TGCAGTGCTAGAGAAGACAGAACTCCTACCCGGGTGCAGTACTTC. Encoded protein: CSAREDRTPTRVQYF. The V gene is TRBV20-1, the J gene TRBJ2-7, with D perhaps matching TRBD1 (5 bases). Germline CDR1 reads DFQATT; CDR2 reads SNEGSKA (reference sequence). V was cut by 0 bases and J by 9 bases, with 21 bases left in between. This CDR3 has 15 amino acids.

This sequence joins TRBV7-8 and TRBJ2-4; tentatively, D is TRBD2 (6 bases). CDR3 length equals 16 residues. The V and J ends lost 1 base and 0 bases respectively, with 10 bases between them. Germline V gives CDR1 SGHVS, CDR2 FQNEAQ. As DNA, the CDR3 is TGTGCCAGCAGCTTAGATCGGGGACTAGCCAAAAACATTCAGTACTTC. Its protein product is CASSLDRGLAKNIQYF.

The rearrangement uses TRBV29-1 and TRBJ2-3; 7 positions agree with TRBD2. CDR3 size: 13 residues. Germline loops: CDR1 SQVTM, CDR2 ANQGSEA. The CDR3 DNA follows: TGCAGTACTCCCCCTTTTAGCGGGGATACGCAGTATTTT. Its protein product is CSTPPFSGDTQYF.

This clonotype was found a few times. The chain recombines TRBV27 with TRBJ1-5, with D possibly being TRBD1 (6 bases). V was clipped by 1 base and J by 6 bases, with 16 bases between them. The CDR3 sequence is 16 residues long. Germline V gene data show CDR1 as MNHEY and CDR2 as SMNVEV (reference sequence). CDR3 residues: CASSLWGQEQGQPQHF. The CDR3, as DNA: TGTGCCAGCAGTTTATGGGGGCAGGAACAGGGTCAGCCCCAGCATTTT.

This clonotype was observed a few times. The CDR3 DNA follows: TGTGCCAGCAGCAAAAAACTAGCGGGGAAAGAGACCCAGTACTTC. Its protein is CASSKKLAGKETQYF. The rearrangement joins TRBV5-6 to TRBJ2-5, with TRBD2 matching over 10 bases. From germline, CDR1 is SGHDT and CDR2 YYEEEE. CDR3 length: 15 amino acids. J gave up 3 bases and V 4 bases, and 6 bases lay outside the gene matches.

The chain recombines TRBV27 with TRBJ2-7, with D uncertain. CDR3 length: 15 amino acids. Trimming cost V 3 bases and J 2 bases, with 14 bases left between them. CDR1 and CDR2 (germline): MNHEY, SMNVEV (reference sequence). The CDR3 nucleotides are TGTGCCAGCAGTTTTAGTTCAGCGACAACCTACGAGCAGTACTTC. This sequence encodes CASSFSSATTYEQYF.

The chain has TRBV10-3 and TRBJ1-6; maybe TRBD1 (5 bases). Trimming cost V 7 bases and J 8 bases, with 9 bases left between them. The CDR3 spans 12 residues. Germline CDR1 and CDR2: ENHRY and SYGVKD. CDR3 in amino acids: CAIKDRDSPLHF. The CDR3 nucleotides are TGTGCCATCAAAGACAGAGATTCACCCCTCCACTTT.

This sequence joins TRBV20-1 and TRBJ2-2; TRBD1 matches 8 bases. CDR3 length equals 16 residues. CDR1 and CDR2 from the germline V gene are DFQATT and SNEGSKA (reference sequence). V lost 0 bases and J lost 8; bases outside the gene matches: 11. The CDR3 protein is CSARDPMGTGTGELFF. CDR3 coding DNA: TGCAGTGCTAGAGATCCCATGGGGACAGGAACTGGGGAGCTGTTTTTT.

This chain uses TRBV29-1 with TRBJ2-5, with D maybe TRBD2 (5 bases). This CDR3 has 14 amino acids. CDR1 and CDR2 from the germline V gene are SQVTM and ANQGSEA. Trimming shortened V by 3 bases and J by 4 bases, and 15 bases separated the two germline ends. The CDR3 DNA follows: TGCAGCGTTGATAGAGGGAACACGGGAGAGACCCAGTACTTC. This encodes CSVDRGNTGETQYF.

Only a few counts were recorded for this clonotype. The V call is TRBV7-8, the J call TRBJ2-7, with TRBD2 as a possible D gene (6 bases). This CDR3 is built from 14 residues. CDR1 is SGHVS and CDR2 is FQNEAQ in the germline V gene. Trimming pared 5 bases from V and 4 bases from J, leaving 15 bases between. The CDR3 protein is CASSPQPGRYEQYF. The CDR3 region has the DNA TGTGCCAGCAGCCCCCAACCAGGGAGGTACGAGCAGTACTTC.

This clonotype appeared a few times. The rearrangement links TRBV3-1 to TRBJ1-2, with unresolved D. The CDR3 is made up of 14 amino acids. The V end lost 1 base, the J end lost 4 bases, and 10 bases lay between the germline ends. Germline V CDR1 and CDR2: LGHDT, YNNKEL (reference sequence). The CDR3 spells CASSQGLGSYGYTF. For the CDR3, the DNA is TGTGCCAGCAGCCAAGGCTTAGGGAGCTATGGCTACACCTTC.

The rearrangement joins TRBV5-1 to TRBJ2-5; D gene ambiguous. The J call may be incorrect, as the DNA end agrees better with TRBJ2-7. The length of the CDR3 is 13 residues. Germline lookup yields CDR1 SGHRS and CDR2 YFSETQ. DNA of the CDR3: TGCGCCAGCAGCTTGGTAGATTTCTACGAGCAGTACTTC. Translated, it gives CASSLVDFYEQYF.

This sequence joins TRBV9 and TRBJ2-7; 7 bases are a match to TRBD2. Germline-derived CDR1 and CDR2 are SGDLS and YYNGEE. The CDR3 has 16 residues. V lost 0 bases, J lost 0 bases, and 6 bases stayed unmatched. The CDR3 nucleotides read TGTGCCAGCAGCGTAGAAGGCGGGAGATCCTCCTACGAGCAGTACTTC. Protein: CASSVEGGRSSYEQYF.

The chain carries TRBV11-2 and TRBJ2-1; 10 bases are shared with TRBD2. Unmatched junction bases numbered 11, after V lost 6 bases and J lost 9 bases. CDR1 and CDR2 (germline): SGHAT, FQNNGV. The CDR3 is 15 amino acids. CDR3: CASRDDLAGVVEQFF. The CDR3 bases are TGTGCCAGCAGGGATGATCTAGCGGGAGTTGTTGAGCAGTTCTTC.

A few counts support this clonotype. The rearrangement joins TRBV7-2 to TRBJ2-1; 9 nucleotides match TRBD1. Per germline, CDR1 SGHTA and CDR2 FQGNSA. J was trimmed by 4 bases and V by 5 bases; bases with no gene match: 6. The CDR3 loop spans 15 amino acids. The CDR3 here is CASSGGGTGYNEQFF. The CDR3, as DNA: TGTGCCAGCAGCGGTGGTGGGACAGGGTACAATGAGCAGTTCTTC.

The chain combines TRBV7-9 with TRBJ2-3; D may be TRBD2 (6 bases). There are 18 residues in the CDR3. CDR1 and CDR2 (germline): SEHNR, FQNEAQ (reference sequence). V lost 4 bases and J lost 3, with 23 bases in between. CDR3 sequence reads: CASSSLVNGGPGTDTQYF. DNA of the CDR3: TGTGCCAGCAGCTCGTTGGTTAATGGAGGGCCTGGAACAGATACGCAGTATTTT.

This clonotype showed up just a few times. The chain couples TRBV6-1 to TRBJ1-2; D is possibly TRBD1 (6 bases). This CDR3 has 14 amino acids. CDR1 is MNHNS and CDR2 is SASEGT in the germline V gene. Trimming pared 0 bases from V and 4 bases from J, leaving 9 bases between. The CDR3: CASSEAGRGYGYTF. CDR3 nucleotides: TGTGCCAGCAGTGAAGCGGGCAGGGGCTATGGCTACACCTTC.

This chain joins TRBV12-3 or TRBV12-4 and TRBJ2-1, with D possibly TRBD2 on 6 matching bases. This CDR3 is 16 amino acids long. V dropped 5 bases and J dropped 0 bases, with 14 bases sitting between them. The CDR3: CASSPRGTNSYNEQFF. In DNA form, the CDR3 reads TGTGCCAGCAGTCCCCGGGGGACCAACTCCTACAATGAGCAGTTCTTC.